Shown below are 31 T cell receptor beta chains from a single sample sequenced in a study of post-analysis software for immune sequencing data. Incorporated into the TCR beta cDNA libraries were unique molecular identifiers, which served to reduce PCR and sequencing biases. TCRdb called the PCR reads again in MiXCR, with one record for every CDR3 protein. Here the sample spans fewer than 550,000 distinct CDR3 sequences, 30% to 40% being singletons. For these receptors, no antigen is known. Study-wide findings and caveats: Controls had lower frequencies than patients of five or six TRBV segments, which included TRBV5-6, TRBV5-1 and TRBV20-1.

The sequenced material came from blood. The receptor source for this set is a girl aged 2-17 years with multiple sclerosis.

This clonotype was seen a few times. The chain uses TRBV3-1 and TRBJ2-5, with 8 bases that match TRBD2. Germline CDR1 LGHDT, CDR2 YNNKEL (reference sequence). The CDR3 covers 17 residues. V trimming: 0 bases; J trimming: 4 bases; junction bases outside the gene matches: 10. CDR3 amino acids: CASSQDRRGAQAETQYF. For the CDR3, the DNA is TGTGCCAGCAGCCAAGATAGGCGGGGGGCCCAAGCAGAGACCCAGTACTTC.

This clonotype was counted a few times. As DNA, the CDR3 is TGCAGCGTATCTTTCCGGGACAGGGTTCCCTCCTACGAGCAGTACTTC. Translation gives CSVSFRDRVPSYEQYF. The chain couples TRBV29-1 to TRBJ2-7; 9 bases line up with TRBD1. CDR3 length equals 16 residues. Germline V CDR1 and CDR2: SQVTM, ANQGSEA. The V gene end was trimmed by 6 bases and the J gene end by 0 bases; junction bases not matched to a gene: 12.

In nucleotides, the CDR3 is TGTGCCAGCAGCACTAGCGGGGCCGAGAGCTACGAGCAGTACTTC. Its translation is CASSTSGAESYEQYF. This chain links TRBV12-3 or TRBV12-4 with TRBJ2-7; TRBD2 matches 10 bases. J was trimmed by 3 bases and V by 6 bases; bases with no gene match: 8. The CDR3 loop spans 15 amino acids.

V is TRBV10-3 and J is TRBJ1-1, with D possibly TRBD1 on 6 matching bases. CDR1 and CDR2 (germline): ENHRY, SYGVKD. Trimming took off 6 bases at V and 3 bases at J, with 11 bases between the two ends. This CDR3 is built from 13 residues. As DNA, the CDR3 is TGTGCCATCAGACAGGGTAAGGACACTGAAGCTTTCTTT. This gives the protein CAIRQGKDTEAFF.

The gene calls are TRBV12-3 or TRBV12-4 and TRBJ2-3, with D unclear. V was clipped by 7 bases and J by 1 base, with 12 bases between them. CDR3 length equals 14 residues. DNA of the CDR3: TGTGCCAGCAATCTCCTCGGGCGCACAGATACGCAGTATTTT. As protein: CASNLLGRTDTQYF.

V gene TRBV5-1 combines with J gene TRBJ2-1; D is possibly TRBD1 (5 bases). CDR3 size: 15 residues. Trimming removed 0 bases from V and 5 bases from J, with 12 bases in between. Germline V gene data show CDR1 as SGHRS and CDR2 as YFSETQ. The chain's CDR3 is CASSLVQGEDNEQFF. DNA for the CDR3: TGCGCCAGCAGCTTGGTGCAGGGTGAGGACAATGAGCAGTTCTTC.

V is TRBV18 and J is TRBJ1-2; TRBD1 matches at 8 bases. Germline V gives CDR1 KGHSH, CDR2 LQKENI. With 0 bases clipped from V and 4 bases from J, the junction kept 1 base outside the gene matches. This CDR3 region has 14 residues. The CDR3 loop is CASSPPQGAYGYTF. The CDR3 coding sequence is TGTGCCAGCTCACCACCGCAGGGGGCCTATGGCTACACCTTC.

The chain recombines TRBV7-9 with TRBJ1-2; 7 bases align to TRBD1. CDR3 length equals 15 residues. Germline trimming cut 5 bases from V and 2 bases from J; bases unmatched to any gene: 8. The V gene's germline CDR1 is SEHNR and CDR2 FQNEAQ (reference sequence). CDR3 sequence (DNA): TGTGCCAGCAGCGCTAGTCAGGACAGGAACTATGGCTACACCTTC. Amino acids: CASSASQDRNYGYTF.

The chain uses TRBV12-3 or TRBV12-4 and TRBJ1-6; D perhaps matches TRBD1 (5 bases). The CDR3 extends over 14 amino acids. Trimming took off 3 bases at V and 4 bases at J, with 7 bases between the two ends. The CDR3 region is CASSLRGYNSPLHF. The CDR3 DNA follows: TGTGCCAGCAGTTTGCGGGGGTATAATTCACCCCTCCACTTT.

The chain couples TRBV7-2 to TRBJ1-6; D unclear. V lost 2 bases and J 13 bases, leaving 6 bases between the germline ends. This CDR3 has 11 amino acids. Germline V gives CDR1 SGHTA, CDR2 FQGNSA. CDR3 in DNA: TGTGCCAGCAGCTTATACGGGCCCCTCCACTTT. Protein sequence: CASSLYGPLHF.

The chain is built from TRBV12-3 or TRBV12-4 and TRBJ1-2, with D possibly being TRBD1 (5 bases). CDR3 length equals 15 residues. V was cut by 5 bases and J by 8 bases, with 21 bases left in between. The CDR3 loop reads CASSLRQSFEGGYTF. CDR3 nucleotide sequence: TGTGCCAGCAGTCTCCGACAGAGCTTCGAGGGAGGCTACACCTTC.

This sequence joins TRBV14 and TRBJ1-4, with TRBD1 matching 7 bases. Trimming took 4 bases from V and 4 from J; bases not matched to a gene: 12. CDR1 SGHDN and CDR2 FVKESK come from the germline V gene. The CDR3 is 17 residues long. The CDR3 DNA reads TGTGCCAGCAGCCTGCAGGGGGGGGCTCGGAGTAATGAAAAACTGTTTTTT. Amino acids: CASSLQGGARSNEKLFF.

This clonotype was seen a handful of times. This chain uses TRBV5-1 with TRBJ1-6; 9 bases match TRBD1. Germline trimming cut 0 bases from V and 10 bases from J; bases unmatched to any gene: 17. The CDR3 loop spans 19 amino acids. CDR1 is SGHRS and CDR2 is YFSETQ in the germline V gene. CDR3 in DNA: TGCGCCAGCAGCTTGGCTGGGACCGGGACAGGGAGAATGAGGTCACCCCTCCACTTT. Amino acid sequence: CASSLAGTGTGRMRSPLHF. The full variable domain, its missing parts supplied by reference TRBV5-1 and TRBJ1-6, is KAGVTQTPRYLIKTRGQQVTLSCSPISGHRSVSWYQQTPGQGLQFLFEYFSETQRNKGNFPGRFSGRQFSNSRSEMNVSTLELGDSALYLCASSLAGTGTGRMRSPLHFGNGTRLTVT.

The V gene is TRBV20-1, the J gene TRBJ2-5; D is perhaps TRBD2 (6 bases). Germline CDR1 is DFQATT and CDR2 is SNEGSKA (reference sequence). V was clipped by 0 bases and J by 4 bases, with 15 bases between them. The CDR3 runs 15 residues. CDR3 in DNA: TGCAGTGCTAGAGATTTGGAGCCCGGGGGAGAGACCCAGTACTTC. Protein sequence: CSARDLEPGGETQYF.

The chain uses TRBV9 and TRBJ1-2; D might be TRBD1 (5 bases). CDR3 length equals 14 residues. CDR1 is SGDLS and CDR2 is YYNGEE in the germline V gene. V was clipped by 4 bases and J by 0 bases, with 10 bases between them. CDR3 sequence: CASSSRDPNYGYTF. The CDR3 DNA reads TGTGCCAGCAGCAGCCGGGACCCTAACTATGGCTACACCTTC. The variable domain in full, completed from reference TRBV9 and TRBJ1-2, reads DSGVTQTPKHLITATGQRVTLRCSPRSGDLSVYWYQQSLDQGLQFLIQYYNGEERAKGNILERFSAQQFPDLHSELNLSSLELGDSALYFCASSSRDPNYGYTFGSGTRLTVV.

The chain combines TRBV20-1 with TRBJ2-1; 8 bases match TRBD2. The CDR3 is 16 amino acids. Germline V gene sequence: CDR1 DFQATT, CDR2 SNEGSKA (reference sequence). V was pared by 1 base and J by 8 bases, with 13 bases of the junction left unmatched. The CDR3 here is CSARGNRGGWMDEQFF. CDR3 bases: TGCAGTGCTAGAGGGAATCGGGGGGGCTGGATGGATGAGCAGTTCTTC.

The genes are TRBV20-1 and TRBJ1-5; D not certain. Germline loops: CDR1 DFQATT, CDR2 SNEGSKA (reference sequence). Trimming stripped 3 bases from V and 0 bases from J, with 3 bases between. This CDR3 is 12 amino acids long. CDR3 sequence (DNA): TGCAGTGCTAGGTTTAGCAATCAGCCCCAGCATTTT. Translated, it gives CSARFSNQPQHF.

In the case of this clonotype: The CDR3 ends on some other residue instead of the conserved phenylalanine or tryptophan, so this is likely a read error. The chain links TRBV4-1 to TRBJ2-5; either TRBD1 or TRBD2 may supply D (6 bases each). The ends were cut back, 0 bases at V and 3 bases at J, with 11 bases in the middle. The germline gives CDR1 MGHRA, CDR2 YSYEKL. The CDR3 extends over 15 amino acids. The CDR3: CASSQDNRGEETQYV. The CDR3 DNA reads TGCGCCAGCAGCCAAGATAATAGGGGGGAAGAGACCCAGTACGTC.

The chain employs TRBV20-1 and TRBJ2-2; no clear D. CDR1 and CDR2 (germline): DFQATT, SNEGSKA (reference sequence). CDR3 length equals 11 residues. V was shortened by 6 bases and J by 6 bases, with 8 bases between the two germline ends. The CDR3 spells CSADGPGELFF. The CDR3 coding sequence is TGCAGTGCGGATGGCCCCGGGGAGCTGTTTTTT.

To note about this clonotype: An end of the junction differs from the germline gene, which may be a read error. The genes are TRBV20-1 and TRBJ1-2, with a weak D call TRBD1 (5 bases). The CDR3 extends over 11 amino acids. CDR1 DFQATT and CDR2 SNEGSKA come from the germline V gene (reference sequence). The DNA for the CDR3 is TGCAGTACTAGAGTCGGGGGTGGCTACACCTTC. The encoded protein is CSTRVGGGYTF.

V usage is TRBV5-1 and J usage is TRBJ1-2; perhaps TRBD1 as D (6 bases). Per the germline V gene, CDR1 is SGHRS and CDR2 is YFSETQ. V lost 7 bases to trimming and J lost 9 bases, with 19 bases between them. This CDR3 has 13 residues. CDR3 amino acids: CASGTTTGSSYTF. The CDR3 nucleotides are TGCGCCAGCGGGACTACGACAGGTAGTAGCTACACCTTC.

This clonotype occurred many times. V usage is TRBV7-8 and J usage is TRBJ2-7, with D hard to call. The germline V gene has CDR1 SGHVS and CDR2 FQNEAQ. Trimming took off 1 base at V and 1 base at J, with 11 bases between the two ends. CDR3 length equals 15 residues. Here the CDR3 reads CASSLDPGPSYEQYF. The CDR3 region has the DNA TGTGCCAGCAGCTTAGATCCCGGACCTTCCTACGAGCAGTACTTC.

The chain carries TRBV7-8 and TRBJ2-7; 10 bases line up with TRBD1. CDR1 is SGHVS, CDR2 FQNEAQ, per germline. V was pared by 1 base and J by 4 bases, with 4 bases of the junction left unmatched. The CDR3 contains 15 residues. The CDR3 reads CASSLGRDRGYEQYF. DNA of the CDR3: TGTGCCAGCAGCTTAGGCAGGGACAGGGGTTACGAGCAGTACTTC.

This clonotype has more than one count but fewer than ten. The rearrangement joins TRBV12-3 or TRBV12-4 to TRBJ2-6; D gene uncertain. CDR3 length: 11 residues. Trimming removed 2 bases from V and 18 bases from J, with 11 bases in between. The CDR3 reads CASSLLGDRTF. CDR3 DNA sequence: TGTGCCAGCAGTTTATTGGGCGACCGGACTTTC.

The V and J genes are TRBV11-2 and TRBJ1-1, with TRBD1 matching over 7 bases. The ends lost 5 bases at V and 11 bases at J; junction bases unmatched: 11. CDR3 size: 13 residues. Germline V gene sequence: CDR1 SGHAT, CDR2 FQNNGV. In DNA, the CDR3 is TGTGCCAGCAGCGCTCAGACAGGGTCCGTGGCTTTCTTT. It specifies CASSAQTGSVAFF.

This clonotype was recorded many times. This chain connects TRBV4-2 to TRBJ2-3, with TRBD2 as a possible D gene (5 bases). From germline, CDR1 is LGHNA and CDR2 YNFKEQ. This CDR3 spans 15 amino acids. Trimming left V 0 bases short and J 5 bases short, with 12 bases between. Written as DNA, the CDR3 is TGTGCCAGCAGCCAAGAACGTGGTAGCGAAGATACGCAGTATTTT. Its translation is CASSQERGSEDTQYF.

The CDR3 DNA is TGTGCCAGCAGCTTAGGGGAAAGAGGGGGGGCCAATGAGCAGTTCTTC. It specifies CASSLGERGGANEQFF. This chain joins TRBV7-2 and TRBJ2-1; a weak D match, TRBD2 (7 bases). This CDR3 region has 16 residues. The germline V gene has CDR1 SGHTA and CDR2 FQGNSA. Trimming removed 1 base at V and 6 bases at J, with 16 bases between.

This rearrangement joins TRBV20-1 to TRBJ2-5, with D unclear. Trimming removed 0 bases from V and 1 base from J, with 6 bases in between. The CDR3 contains 13 residues. CDR1 DFQATT and CDR2 SNEGSKA come from the germline V gene (reference sequence). DNA of the CDR3: TGCAGTGCTAGAGATGACGGCCAAGAGACCCAGTACTTC. It specifies CSARDDGQETQYF.

This clonotype was recorded a few times. Germline and junction disagree at one end, which may indicate a read error. This sequence joins TRBV29-1 and TRBJ2-3, with TRBD2 matching 12 bases. The CDR3 runs 16 residues. Germline loops: CDR1 SQVTM, CDR2 ANQGSEA. Here the CDR3 reads CSVQDLAGGLTDTRYF. The DNA of the CDR3 is TGCAGCGTCCAAGACCTAGCGGGGGGGCTCACAGATACGCGGTATTTT.

Concerning this clonotype itself: The conserved phenylalanine or tryptophan is not found at the CDR3 terminus, so this likely reflects a read error. The gene calls are TRBV7-2 and TRBJ2-1; 7 bases agree with TRBD2. Germline CDR1 reads SGHTA; CDR2 reads FQGNSA. The ends lost 6 bases at V and 0 bases at J; junction bases unmatched: 11. There are 17 residues in the CDR3. DNA for the CDR3: TGTGCCAGCAGGTCGTTGGGGCGGGGGAGCTCCTACAATGAGCAGTTCTTG. Translated, it gives CASRSLGRGSSYNEQFL.

This chain uses TRBV5-1 with TRBJ2-3; D is ambiguous. Germline V gives CDR1 SGHRS, CDR2 YFSETQ. The V and J ends lost 6 bases and 0 bases respectively, with 11 bases between them. This CDR3 is built from 14 residues. Here the CDR3 reads CASKPSGSTDTQYF. As DNA, the CDR3 is TGCGCCAGCAAACCCTCCGGAAGCACAGATACGCAGTATTTT.